This T cell receptor beta chain was captured by sequencing in a study of cytomegalovirus exposure and HLA in healthy donors. Findings and caveats of the study: The study listed approximately 160 cytomegalovirus-associated TCR beta chains. Rare TCR sequences predominated, though certain public TCRs were found in many donors.

Some clones are missing from TCRdb's copy, which holds only in-frame ones; the method was immunoSEQ multiplex PCR. Of approximately 100,000 clones listed, around 90% are singletons. The CDR3 totals 16 residues. Germline CDR1 reads SQVTM; CDR2 reads ANQGSEA. The ends were cut back, 3 bases at V and 7 bases at J, with 22 bases in the middle. Donors were drawn from the approximately 130-subject validation cohort, separate from the roughly 700-subject first cohort. With regard to this clone: Its cognate antigen is unknown.

The TCR sequence derives from a woman between 18 and 30 years old in good health and CMV-seropositive. The V gene is TRBV29-1, the J gene TRBJ2-1; TRBD2 is a possible D gene (5 bases). The source material was PBMCs. The CDR3 bases are TGCAGCGTTGACGGGGAGCGGAGCTTTAGCGAGAATGAGCAGTTCTTC. Translation: CSVDGERSFSENEQFF.